A selection of T cell receptor beta chains follows, all from one sample in a study of early T cells in non-severe SARS-CoV-2 infection. TCRdb re-derived calls from the 5' RACE reads in MiXCR, one entry per CDR3 protein. The sample includes 34,000 or so distinct CDR3 sequences, over 9% of them seen just once. Sequencing was performed on whole blood. These receptors all come from an adult who was a healthcare worker with PCR-confirmed SARS-CoV-2 infection or an uninfected control (not recorded which). The CDR3 runs from the conserved cysteine through the conserved F or W. A D gene is named only where the DNA matches it firmly. Not every row has a clone size; where given, it reads once, few, many or a size class.

V gene	D gene	clone size	J gene	CDR3 protein	CDR3 DNA
TRBV5-1	TRBD1	few	TRBJ1-2	CASSLDRANYGYTF	TGCGCCAGCAGCTTAGACAGGGCAAACTATGGCTACACCTTC
TRBV6-6	-	few	TRBJ1-1	CASSPVQMNTEAFF	TGTGCCAGCAGCCCAGTGCAGATGAACACTGAAGCTTTCTTT
TRBV3-1	-	few	TRBJ1-1	CASSQDTRVGFAFF	TGTGCCAGCAGCCAAGATACCAGGGTCGGTTTCGCTTTCTTT
TRBV6-5	TRBD1	many	TRBJ1-2	CASSYVRGTGFRSRNYGYTF	TGTGCCAGCAGTTACGTCCGCGGGACAGGGTTTCGGTCGAGAAACTATGGCTACACCTTC
TRBV4-1	-	many	TRBJ2-1	CASSPDPYNEQFF	TGCGCCAGCAGCCCGGACCCCTACAATGAGCAGTTCTTC
TRBV7-2	-	few	TRBJ2-2	CASRGVSTGELFF	TGTGCCAGCAGGGGGGTCTCAACCGGGGAGCTGTTTTTT
TRBV29-1	TRBD1	many	TRBJ1-2	CSVAGDRGRPRFYGYTF	TGCAGCGTTGCGGGGGACAGGGGGCGTCCGAGATTCTATGGCTACACCTTC
TRBV7-6	-	many	TRBJ2-5	CASSLSGWSETQYF	TGTGCCAGCAGCCTATCGGGGTGGTCGGAGACCCAGTACTTC
TRBV9	-	many	TRBJ2-7	CASSVAGPGLYEQYF	TGTGCCAGCAGCGTAGCAGGCCCGGGCCTCTACGAGCAGTACTTC
TRBV7-9	-	few	TRBJ2-3	CASSLGGFPDTQYF	TGTGCCAGCAGCTTAGGGGGTTTCCCAGATACGCAGTATTTT
TRBV20-1	-	-	TRBJ2-5	CSARDLLVLETQYF	TGCAGTGCTAGAGACCTGCTAGTTTTAGAGACCCAGTACTTC
TRBV6-2/TRBV6-3	TRBD2	many	TRBJ2-1	CASRPVAGGLNEQFF	TGTGCCAGCAGGCCAGTAGCGGGGGGTCTCAATGAGCAGTTCTTC
TRBV3-1	-	-	TRBJ2-2	CASSQIPGDTGELFF	TGTGCCAGCAGCCAAATTCCGGGCGACACCGGGGAGCTGTTTTTT
TRBV10-1	-	many	TRBJ2-7	CASSEQVRGEQYF	TGCGCCAGCAGTGAGCAGGTGCGGGGCGAGCAGTACTTC
TRBV20-1	-	-	TRBJ1-1	CSARDGGGGAFF	TGCAGTGCTAGAGATGGGGGCGGAGGAGCTTTCTTT
TRBV9	-	many	TRBJ2-3	CASSPSRTDTQYF	TGTGCCAGCAGCCCTTCGCGCACAGATACGCAGTATTTT
TRBV5-1	-	many	TRBJ2-7	CASSLGPGANEQYF	TGCGCCAGCAGCTTGGGTCCGGGGGCGAACGAGCAGTACTTC
TRBV6-5	TRBD1	-	TRBJ1-1	CASSGQGSNTEAFF	TGTGCCAGCAGTGGACAGGGTTCGAACACTGAAGCTTTCTTT
TRBV20-1	-	many	TRBJ1-2	CSAKAGMAPGYTF	TGCAGTGCTAAGGCAGGAATGGCCCCAGGCTACACCTTC
TRBV27	-	many	TRBJ1-5	CASSPGWSNQPQHF	TGTGCCAGCAGCCCAGGTTGGAGCAATCAGCCCCAGCATTTT
TRBV5-6	TRBD2	-	TRBJ2-2	CASSLARTSGGFGTGELFF	TGTGCCAGCAGCTTGGCCCGGACTAGCGGGGGGTTCGGCACCGGGGAGCTGTTTTTT
TRBV20-1	TRBD1	many	TRBJ1-2	CSAPAPTGGYGYTF	TGCAGTGCCCCAGCACCGACAGGGGGGTATGGCTACACCTTC
TRBV7-9	-	-	TRBJ1-1	CASRPGDTEAFF	TGTGCCAGCAGACCAGGGGACACTGAAGCTTTCTTT
TRBV12-3/TRBV12-4	-	-	TRBJ1-1	CASSPHRGEAFF	TGTGCCAGCAGTCCCCATAGAGGTGAAGCTTTCTTT
TRBV5-6	-	many	TRBJ1-3	CASSLDAYSGNTIYF	TGTGCCAGCAGCTTGGACGCGTACTCTGGAAACACCATATATTTT
TRBV12-3/TRBV12-4	-	many	TRBJ1-4	CASSFTQAGFGEKLFF	TGTGCCAGCAGTTTCACCCAGGCAGGTTTTGGGGAAAAACTGTTTTTT
TRBV20-1	TRBD1	many	TRBJ1-1	CSARVQGQGPAFF	TGCAGTGCTAGAGTTCAGGGACAGGGACCAGCTTTCTTT
TRBV5-6	-	-	TRBJ2-1	CASSWSDEQFF	TGTGCCAGCAGCTGGTCCGATGAGCAGTTCTTC
TRBV11-2	-	many	TRBJ1-2	CASSLVQGPEYGYTF	TGTGCCAGCAGCTTAGTGCAGGGGCCCGAGTATGGCTACACCTTC
TRBV18	-	-	TRBJ2-1	CASSPDTFTYNEQFF	TGTGCCAGCTCACCTGACACCTTTACCTACAATGAGCAGTTCTTC
TRBV20-1	TRBD1	many	TRBJ1-1	CSAKGTGAKTEAFF	TGCAGTGCGAAAGGGACAGGGGCAAAGACTGAAGCTTTCTTT
TRBV12-3/TRBV12-4	TRBD1	many	TRBJ2-5	CASRPQGRETQYF	TGTGCCAGCAGACCACAGGGGCGTGAGACCCAGTACTTC
TRBV12-3/TRBV12-4	-	once	TRBJ2-3	CASSLALSGNTQYF	TGTGCCAGCAGTTTAGCCCTTAGCGGAAATACGCAGTATTTT
TRBV29-1	-	-	TRBJ2-6	CSVLTGSGANVLTF	TGCAGCGTCCTAACAGGGTCTGGGGCCAACGTCCTGACTTTC
TRBV4-2	TRBD2	many	TRBJ2-1	CASSQEGAGGTYNEQFF	TGTGCCAGCAGCCAAGAAGGGGCGGGGGGAACCTACAATGAGCAGTTCTTC
TRBV7-9	-	many	TRBJ2-7	CASTTWAANSYEQYF	TGTGCCAGCACCACATGGGCGGCGAACTCCTACGAGCAGTACTTC
TRBV6-2/TRBV6-3	TRBD1	few	TRBJ1-2	CASSYLRTGNYGYTF	TGTGCCAGCAGTTACTTGCGGACAGGGAACTATGGCTACACCTTC
TRBV6-2/TRBV6-3	-	-	TRBJ1-1	CASSPGRNTEAFF	TGTGCCAGCAGTCCGGGACGGAACACTGAAGCTTTCTTT
TRBV10-1	TRBD2	many	TRBJ2-3	CASSAGADTQYF	TGCGCCAGCAGCGCGGGGGCAGATACGCAGTATTTT
TRBV11-3	-	-	TRBJ1-1	CASSLSTSEAFF	TGTGCCAGCAGCTTGAGCACTAGTGAAGCTTTCTTT
TRBV7-2	-	few	TRBJ2-5	CASSFQPIETQYF	TGTGCCAGCAGCTTTCAACCCATTGAGACCCAGTACTTC
TRBV4-1	-	-	TRBJ1-4	CASSTVENEKLFF	TGCGCCAGCAGCACCGTCGAGAATGAAAAACTGTTTTTT